This is a list of T cell receptor beta chains from one sample in a study of T cell clusters in autoimmune cytopenias. TCRdb re-called the multiplex PCR reads; every CDR3 protein appears as one record, without DNA. The table counts about 11,000 distinct CDR3 sequences; less than 25% lies in the top ten. The sample also formed part of further work on T cell repertoires in aging, cancer and after chemotherapy.

The sequenced sample consisted of peripheral blood. These receptors originate from a human donor in good health. Both conserved end residues are part of each CDR3. Size tells how often a clone was seen (once, few, many) or the class of an expanded clone, and some rows leave it out.

clone size	V gene	J gene	CDR3 protein
medium-sized	TRBV12-3/TRBV12-4	TRBJ2-1	CATWWGSGNEQFF
-	TRBV5-5	TRBJ2-2	CASSLDVGGGTGELFF
-	TRBV19	TRBJ2-1	CASSTLTSGGNNEQFF
medium-sized	TRBV5-6	TRBJ2-2	CASSLVYGTEHFSTGELFF
-	TRBV19	TRBJ1-1	CASSPTGEVMNTEAFF
-	TRBV6-5	TRBJ1-5	CASTTGQGYQPQHF
large	TRBV19	TRBJ2-5	CASSGDVFGLQELETQYF
-	TRBV6-5	TRBJ2-2	CASSYLSREYTGELFF
-	TRBV12-3/TRBV12-4	TRBJ1-1	CASRPAGNTEAFF
-	TRBV6-5	TRBJ1-2	CASDQQGWGGYTF
-	TRBV6-6	TRBJ2-7	CASSDSTGPYEQYF
-	TRBV19	TRBJ2-7	CASSIDAASYEQYF
-	TRBV12-3/TRBV12-4	TRBJ1-1	CASTRLEGAIEAFF
-	TRBV6-6	TRBJ1-4	CASSYRQDSATNEKLFF
medium-sized	TRBV11-3	TRBJ2-7	CASGIGRVGEQYF
-	TRBV6-5	TRBJ2-2	CASTQTGNTGELFF
-	TRBV5-5	TRBJ2-1	CASSLGGGFSYNEQFF
-	TRBV13	TRBJ2-3	CASSFRTGITDTQYF
-	TRBV12-3/TRBV12-4	TRBJ2-7	CASSSVLPGYEQYF
-	TRBV5-6	TRBJ1-2	CASSQSRGARGYGYTF
-	TRBV6-6	TRBJ2-4	CASSLLRGRQYF
medium-sized	TRBV29-1	TRBJ1-6	CRAPGRLPRGSPLHF
-	TRBV12-3/TRBV12-4	TRBJ1-5	CASSLWQQYSNQPQHF